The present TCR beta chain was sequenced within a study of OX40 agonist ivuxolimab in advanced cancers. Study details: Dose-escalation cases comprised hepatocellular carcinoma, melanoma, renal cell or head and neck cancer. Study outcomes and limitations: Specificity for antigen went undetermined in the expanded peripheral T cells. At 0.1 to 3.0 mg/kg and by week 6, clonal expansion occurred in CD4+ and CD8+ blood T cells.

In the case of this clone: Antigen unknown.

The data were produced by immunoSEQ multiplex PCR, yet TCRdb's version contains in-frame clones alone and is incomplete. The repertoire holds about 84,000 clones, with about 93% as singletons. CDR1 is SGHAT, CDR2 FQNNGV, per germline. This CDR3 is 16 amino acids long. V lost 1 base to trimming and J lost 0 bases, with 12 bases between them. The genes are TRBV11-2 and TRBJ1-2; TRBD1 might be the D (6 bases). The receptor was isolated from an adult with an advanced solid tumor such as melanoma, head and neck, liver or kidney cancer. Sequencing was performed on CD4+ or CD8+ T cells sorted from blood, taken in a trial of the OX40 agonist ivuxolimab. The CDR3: CASSLVIRGPNYGYTF. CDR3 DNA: TGTGCCAGCAGCTTAGTTATCAGGGGACCTAACTATGGCTACACCTTC. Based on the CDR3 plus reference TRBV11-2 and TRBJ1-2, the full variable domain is EAGVAQSPRYKIIEKRQSVAFWCNPISGHATLYWYQQILGQGPKLLIQFQNNGVVDDSQLPKDRFSAERLKGVDSTLKIQPAKLEDSAVYLCASSLVIRGPNYGYTFGSGTRLTVV.